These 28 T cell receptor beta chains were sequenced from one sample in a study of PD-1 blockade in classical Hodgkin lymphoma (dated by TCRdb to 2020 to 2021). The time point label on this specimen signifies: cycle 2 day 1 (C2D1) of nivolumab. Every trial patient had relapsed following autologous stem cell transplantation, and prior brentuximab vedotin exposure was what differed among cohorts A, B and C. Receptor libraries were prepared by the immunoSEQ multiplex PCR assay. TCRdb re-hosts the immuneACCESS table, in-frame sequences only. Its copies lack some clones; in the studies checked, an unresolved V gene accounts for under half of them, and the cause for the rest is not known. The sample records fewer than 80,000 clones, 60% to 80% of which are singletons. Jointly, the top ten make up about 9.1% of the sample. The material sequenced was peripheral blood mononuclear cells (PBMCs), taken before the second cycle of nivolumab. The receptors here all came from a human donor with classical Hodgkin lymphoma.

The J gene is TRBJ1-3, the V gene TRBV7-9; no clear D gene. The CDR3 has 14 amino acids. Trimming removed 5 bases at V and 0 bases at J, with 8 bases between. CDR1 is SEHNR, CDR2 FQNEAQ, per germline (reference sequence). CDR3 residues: CASSPDPSGNTIYF. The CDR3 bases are TGTGCCAGCAGCCCGGACCCCTCTGGAAACACCATATATTTT.

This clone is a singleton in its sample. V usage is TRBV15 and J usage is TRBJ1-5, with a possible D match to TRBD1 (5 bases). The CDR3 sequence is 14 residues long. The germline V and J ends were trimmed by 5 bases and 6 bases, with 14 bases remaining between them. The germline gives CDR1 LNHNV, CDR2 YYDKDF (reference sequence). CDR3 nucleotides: TGTGCCACCAGCTTTTACAGGACGGCTCAGCCCCAGCATTTT. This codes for CATSFYRTAQPQHF. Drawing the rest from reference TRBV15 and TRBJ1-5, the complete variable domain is DAMVIQNPRYQVTQFGKPVTLSCSQTLNHNVMYWYQQKSSQAPKLLFHYYDKDFNNEADTPDNFQSRRPNTSFCFLDIRSPGLGDTAMYLCATSFYRTAQPQHFGDGTRLSIL.

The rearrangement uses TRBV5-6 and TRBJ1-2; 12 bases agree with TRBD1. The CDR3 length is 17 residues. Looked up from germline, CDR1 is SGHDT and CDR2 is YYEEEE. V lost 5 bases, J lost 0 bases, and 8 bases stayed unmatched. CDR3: CASRGTGGGSTNYGYTF. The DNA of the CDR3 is TGTGCCAGCAGGGGGACAGGGGGCGGATCTACTAACTATGGCTACACCTTC. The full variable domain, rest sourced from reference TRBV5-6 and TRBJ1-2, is DAGVTQSPTHLIKTRGQQVTLRCSPKSGHDTVSWYQQALGQGPQFIFQYYEEEERQRGNFPDRFSGHQFPNYSSELNVNALLLGDSALYLCASRGTGGGSTNYGYTFGSGTRLTVV.

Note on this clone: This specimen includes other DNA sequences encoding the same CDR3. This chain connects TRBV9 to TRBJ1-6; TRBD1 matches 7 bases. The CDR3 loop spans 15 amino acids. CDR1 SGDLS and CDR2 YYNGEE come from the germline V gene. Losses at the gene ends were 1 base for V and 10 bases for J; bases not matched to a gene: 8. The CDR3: CASSVTQGVGSPLHF. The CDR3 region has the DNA TGTGCCAGCAGCGTAACGCAGGGGGTTGGGTCACCCCTCCACTTT.

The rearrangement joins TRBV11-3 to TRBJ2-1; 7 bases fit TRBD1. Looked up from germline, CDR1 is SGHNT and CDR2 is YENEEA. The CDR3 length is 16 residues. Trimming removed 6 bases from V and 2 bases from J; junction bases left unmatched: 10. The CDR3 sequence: CASRPRQGLTYNEQFF. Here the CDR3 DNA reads TGTGCCAGCAGACCTCGACAGGGCTTAACCTACAATGAGCAGTTCTTC.

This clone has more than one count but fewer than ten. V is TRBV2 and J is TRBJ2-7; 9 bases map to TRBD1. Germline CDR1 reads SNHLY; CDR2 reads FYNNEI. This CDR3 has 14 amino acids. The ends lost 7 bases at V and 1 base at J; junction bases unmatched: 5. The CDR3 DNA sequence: TGTGCCAGCACCTGGGGACAGGGTTCCTACGAGCAGTACTTC. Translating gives CASTWGQGSYEQYF.

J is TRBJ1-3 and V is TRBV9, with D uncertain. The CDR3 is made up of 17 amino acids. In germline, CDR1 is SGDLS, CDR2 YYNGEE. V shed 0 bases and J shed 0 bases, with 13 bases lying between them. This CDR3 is CASSVEVGAHSGNTIYF. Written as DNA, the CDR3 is TGTGCCAGCAGCGTAGAGGTGGGAGCACACTCTGGAAACACCATATATTTT.

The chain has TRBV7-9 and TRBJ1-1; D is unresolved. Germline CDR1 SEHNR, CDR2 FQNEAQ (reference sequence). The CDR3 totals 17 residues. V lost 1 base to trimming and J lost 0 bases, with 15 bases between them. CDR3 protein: CASSLVAWASMNTEAFF. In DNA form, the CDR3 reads TGTGCCAGCAGCTTAGTGGCGTGGGCATCCATGAACACTGAAGCTTTCTTT.

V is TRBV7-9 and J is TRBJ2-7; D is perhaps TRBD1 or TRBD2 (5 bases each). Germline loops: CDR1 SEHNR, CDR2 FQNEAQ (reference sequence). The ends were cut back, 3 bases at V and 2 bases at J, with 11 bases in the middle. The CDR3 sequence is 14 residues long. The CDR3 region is CASSFGDLTYEQYF. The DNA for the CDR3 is TGTGCCAGCAGCTTCGGGGACCTGACCTACGAGCAGTACTTC. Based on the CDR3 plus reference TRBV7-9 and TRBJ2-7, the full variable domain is DTGVSQNPRHKITKRGQNVTFRCDPISEHNRLYWYRQTLGQGPEFLTYFQNEAQLEKSRLLSDRFSAERPKGSFSTLEIQRTEQGDSAMYLCASSFGDLTYEQYFGPGTRLTVT.

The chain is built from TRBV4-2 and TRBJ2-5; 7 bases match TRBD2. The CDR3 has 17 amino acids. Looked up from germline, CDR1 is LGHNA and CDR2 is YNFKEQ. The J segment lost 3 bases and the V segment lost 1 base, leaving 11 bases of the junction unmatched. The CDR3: CASSQGPGRALEETQYF. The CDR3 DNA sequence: TGTGCCAGCAGCCAAGGACCAGGGAGGGCCCTCGAAGAGACCCAGTACTTC.

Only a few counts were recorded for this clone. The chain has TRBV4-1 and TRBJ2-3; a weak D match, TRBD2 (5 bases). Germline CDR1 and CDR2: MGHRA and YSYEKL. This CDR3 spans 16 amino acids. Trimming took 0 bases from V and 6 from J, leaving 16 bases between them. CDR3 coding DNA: TGCGCCAGCAGCCAAGAAGGAGGTCTTCGGAGCGATACGCAGTATTTT. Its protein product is CASSQEGGLRSDTQYF.

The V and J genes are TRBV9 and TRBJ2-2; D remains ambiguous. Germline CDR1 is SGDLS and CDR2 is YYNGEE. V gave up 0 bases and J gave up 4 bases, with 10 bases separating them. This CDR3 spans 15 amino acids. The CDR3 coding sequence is TGTGCCAGCAGCGTAGATTGGGCAGCCACCGGGGAGCTGTTTTTT. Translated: CASSVDWAATGELFF. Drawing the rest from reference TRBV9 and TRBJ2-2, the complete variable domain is DSGVTQTPKHLITATGQRVTLRCSPRSGDLSVYWYQQSLDQGLQFLIQYYNGEERAKGNILERFSAQQFPDLHSELNLSSLELGDSALYFCASSVDWAATGELFFGEGSRLTVL.

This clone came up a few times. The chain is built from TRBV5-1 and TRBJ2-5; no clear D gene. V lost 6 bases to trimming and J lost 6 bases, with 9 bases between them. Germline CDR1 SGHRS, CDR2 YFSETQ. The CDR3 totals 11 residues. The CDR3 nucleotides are TGCGCCAGCACCTCCTTACAGACCCAGTACTTC. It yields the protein CASTSLQTQYF.

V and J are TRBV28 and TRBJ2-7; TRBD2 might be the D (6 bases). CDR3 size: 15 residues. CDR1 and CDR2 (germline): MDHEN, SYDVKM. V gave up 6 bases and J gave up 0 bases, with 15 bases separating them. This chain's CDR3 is CASSLADSRSYEQYF. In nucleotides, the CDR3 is TGTGCCAGCAGCTTAGCGGACTCCCGCTCCTACGAGCAGTACTTC.

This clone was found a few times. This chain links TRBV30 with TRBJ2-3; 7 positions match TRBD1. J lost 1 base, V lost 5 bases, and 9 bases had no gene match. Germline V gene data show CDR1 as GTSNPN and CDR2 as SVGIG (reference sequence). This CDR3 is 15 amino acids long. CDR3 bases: TGTGCCTGGTCACCTACAGGGGCCGGCACAGATACGCAGTATTTT. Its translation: CAWSPTGAGTDTQYF.

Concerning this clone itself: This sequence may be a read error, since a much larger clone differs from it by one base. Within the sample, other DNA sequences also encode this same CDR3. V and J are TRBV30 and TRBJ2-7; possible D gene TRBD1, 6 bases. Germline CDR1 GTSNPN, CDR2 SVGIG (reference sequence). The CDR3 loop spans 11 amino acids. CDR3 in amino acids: CAWTENYEQYF. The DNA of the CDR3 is TGTGCTTGGACAGAGAACTACGAGCAGTACTTC. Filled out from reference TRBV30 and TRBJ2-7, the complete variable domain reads SQTIHQWPATLVQPVGSPLSLECTVEGTSNPNLYWYRQAAGRGLQLLFYSVGIGQISSEVPQNLSASRPQDRQFILSSKKLLLSDSGFYLCAWTENYEQYFGPGTRLTVT.

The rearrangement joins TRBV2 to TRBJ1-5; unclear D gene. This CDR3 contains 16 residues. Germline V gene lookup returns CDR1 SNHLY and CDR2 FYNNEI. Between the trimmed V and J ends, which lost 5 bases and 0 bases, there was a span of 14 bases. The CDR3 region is CASSLGRTDSNQPQHF. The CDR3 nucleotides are TGTGCCAGCAGTCTTGGACGGACCGATAGCAATCAGCCCCAGCATTTT.

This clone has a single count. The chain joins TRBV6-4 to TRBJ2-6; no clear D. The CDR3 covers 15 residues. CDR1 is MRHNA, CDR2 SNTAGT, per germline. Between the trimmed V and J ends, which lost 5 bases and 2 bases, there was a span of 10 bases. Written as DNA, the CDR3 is TGTGCCAGCAGTTCCACAGTCGCTGGGGCCAACGTCCTGACTTTC. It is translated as CASSSTVAGANVLTF.

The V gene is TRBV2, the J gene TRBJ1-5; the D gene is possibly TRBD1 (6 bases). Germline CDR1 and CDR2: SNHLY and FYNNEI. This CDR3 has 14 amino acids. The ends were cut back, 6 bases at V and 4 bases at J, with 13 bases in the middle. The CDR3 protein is CASRPGQLNQPQHF. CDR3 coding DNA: TGTGCCAGCAGACCTGGACAGTTGAATCAGCCCCAGCATTTT.

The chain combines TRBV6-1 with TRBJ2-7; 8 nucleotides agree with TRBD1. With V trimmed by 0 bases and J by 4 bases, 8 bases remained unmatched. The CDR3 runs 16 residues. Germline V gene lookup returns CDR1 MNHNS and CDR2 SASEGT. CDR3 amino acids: CASSEALQGVTYEQYF. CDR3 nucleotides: TGTGCCAGCAGTGAAGCGCTACAGGGGGTTACTTACGAGCAGTACTTC.

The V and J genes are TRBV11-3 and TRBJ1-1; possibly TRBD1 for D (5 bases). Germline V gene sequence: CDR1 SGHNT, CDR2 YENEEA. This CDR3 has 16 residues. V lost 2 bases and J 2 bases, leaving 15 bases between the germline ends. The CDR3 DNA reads TGTGCCAGCAGCTTAAGGGGCCGAGGTGTTAACACTGAAGCTTTCTTT. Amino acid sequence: CASSLRGRGVNTEAFF.

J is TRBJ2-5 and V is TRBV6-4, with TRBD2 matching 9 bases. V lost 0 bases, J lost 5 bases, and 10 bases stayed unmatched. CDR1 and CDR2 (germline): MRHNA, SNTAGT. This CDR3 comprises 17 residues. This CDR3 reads CASSDSKASGVWETQYF. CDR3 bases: TGTGCCAGCAGTGACTCGAAGGCTAGCGGGGTATGGGAGACCCAGTACTTC.

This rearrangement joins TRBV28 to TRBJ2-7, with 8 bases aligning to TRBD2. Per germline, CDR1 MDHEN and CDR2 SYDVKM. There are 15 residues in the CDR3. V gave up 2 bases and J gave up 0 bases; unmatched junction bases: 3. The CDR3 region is CASSLRRGASYEQYF. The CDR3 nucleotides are TGTGCCAGCAGTTTACGGCGGGGGGCCTCCTACGAGCAGTACTTC. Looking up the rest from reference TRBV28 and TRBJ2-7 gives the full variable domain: DVKVTQSSRYLVKRTGEKVFLECVQDMDHENMFWYRQDPGLGLRLIYFSYDVKMKEKGDIPEGYSVSREKKERFSLILESASTNQTSMYLCASSLRRGASYEQYFGPGTRLTVT.

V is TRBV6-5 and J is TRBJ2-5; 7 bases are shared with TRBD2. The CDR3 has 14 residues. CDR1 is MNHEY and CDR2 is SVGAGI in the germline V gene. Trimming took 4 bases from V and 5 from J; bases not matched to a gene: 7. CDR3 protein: CASSSWGAGETQYF. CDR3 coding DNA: TGTGCCAGCAGTTCCTGGGGAGCGGGGGAGACCCAGTACTTC.

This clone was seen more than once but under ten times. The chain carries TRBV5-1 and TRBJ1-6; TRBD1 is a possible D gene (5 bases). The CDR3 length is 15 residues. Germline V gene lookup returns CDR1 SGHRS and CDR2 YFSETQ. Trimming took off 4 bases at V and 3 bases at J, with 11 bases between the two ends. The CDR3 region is CASSVEGYYNSPLHF. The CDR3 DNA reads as TGCGCCAGCAGCGTGGAGGGGTACTATAATTCACCCCTCCACTTT.

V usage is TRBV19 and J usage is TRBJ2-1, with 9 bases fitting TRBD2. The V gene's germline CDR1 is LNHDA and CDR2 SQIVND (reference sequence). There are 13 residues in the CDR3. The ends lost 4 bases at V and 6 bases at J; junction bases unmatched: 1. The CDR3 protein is CASSSGGANEQFF. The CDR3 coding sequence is TGTGCCAGTAGTAGCGGGGGGGCCAATGAGCAGTTCTTC.

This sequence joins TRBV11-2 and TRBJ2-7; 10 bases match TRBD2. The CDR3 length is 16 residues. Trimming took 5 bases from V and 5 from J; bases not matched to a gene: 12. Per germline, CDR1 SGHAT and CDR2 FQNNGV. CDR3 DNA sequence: TGTGCCAGCAGCCAGAGGGTAGCGGGGGGTTTAAACGAGCAGTACTTC. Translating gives CASSQRVAGGLNEQYF.

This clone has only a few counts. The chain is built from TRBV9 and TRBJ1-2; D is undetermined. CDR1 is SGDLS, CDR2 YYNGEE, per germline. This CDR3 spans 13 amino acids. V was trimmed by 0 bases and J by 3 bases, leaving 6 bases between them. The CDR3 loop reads CASSVGQYYGYTF. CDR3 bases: TGTGCCAGCAGCGTAGGGCAGTACTATGGCTACACCTTC.